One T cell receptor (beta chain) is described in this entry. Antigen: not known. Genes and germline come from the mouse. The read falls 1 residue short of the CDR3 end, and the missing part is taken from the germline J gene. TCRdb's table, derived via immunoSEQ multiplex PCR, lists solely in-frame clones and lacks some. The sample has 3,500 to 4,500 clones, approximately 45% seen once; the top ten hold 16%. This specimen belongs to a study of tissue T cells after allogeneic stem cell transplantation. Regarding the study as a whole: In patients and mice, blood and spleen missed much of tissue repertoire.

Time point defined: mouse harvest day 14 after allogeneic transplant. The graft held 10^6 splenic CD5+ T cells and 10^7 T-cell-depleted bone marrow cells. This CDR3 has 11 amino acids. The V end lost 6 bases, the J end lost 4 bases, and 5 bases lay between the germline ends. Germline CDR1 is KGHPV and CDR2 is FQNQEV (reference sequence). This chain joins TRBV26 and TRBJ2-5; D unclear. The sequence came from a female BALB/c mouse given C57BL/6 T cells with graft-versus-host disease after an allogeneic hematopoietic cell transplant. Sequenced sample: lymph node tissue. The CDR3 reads CASRKEDTQYF. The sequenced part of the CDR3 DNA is TGTGCCAGCAGAAAAGAAGACACCCAGTAC. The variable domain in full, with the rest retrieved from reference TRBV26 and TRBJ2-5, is NSKVIQTPRYLVKGQGQKAKMRCIPEKGHPVVFWYQQNKNNEFKFLINFQNQEVLQQIDMTEKRFSAECPSNSPCSLEIQSSEAGDSALYLCASRKEDTQYFGPGTRLLVL.